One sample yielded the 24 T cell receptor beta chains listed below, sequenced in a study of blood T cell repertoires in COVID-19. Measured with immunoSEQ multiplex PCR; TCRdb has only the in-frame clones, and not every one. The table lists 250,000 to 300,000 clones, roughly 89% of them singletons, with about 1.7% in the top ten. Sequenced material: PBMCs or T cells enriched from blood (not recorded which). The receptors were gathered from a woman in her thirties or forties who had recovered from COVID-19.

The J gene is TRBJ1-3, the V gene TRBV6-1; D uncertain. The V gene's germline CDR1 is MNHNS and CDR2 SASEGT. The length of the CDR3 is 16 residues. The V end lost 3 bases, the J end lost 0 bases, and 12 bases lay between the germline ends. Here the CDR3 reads CASSDPSRSSGNTIYF. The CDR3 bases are TGTGCCAGCAGTGATCCATCCCGTAGCTCTGGAAACACCATATATTTT.

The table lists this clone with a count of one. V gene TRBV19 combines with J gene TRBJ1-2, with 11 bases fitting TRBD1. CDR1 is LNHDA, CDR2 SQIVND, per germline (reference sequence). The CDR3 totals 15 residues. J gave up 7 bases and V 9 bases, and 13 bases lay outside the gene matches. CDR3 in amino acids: CASQSRDRGVIGYTF. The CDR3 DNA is TGTGCCAGCCAATCCAGGGACAGGGGGGTTATTGGCTACACCTTC.

CDR3 nucleotide sequence: TGTGCCAGTAGTCCCGACAGGGTAGGAGGAGAAAAACTGTTTTTT. It yields the protein CASSPDRVGGEKLFF. The V call is TRBV19, the J call TRBJ1-4, with 7 nucleotides matching TRBD1. V lost 5 bases, J lost 8 bases, and 11 bases stayed unmatched. CDR3 size: 15 residues. Germline loops: CDR1 LNHDA, CDR2 SQIVND (reference sequence). Looking up the rest from reference TRBV19 and TRBJ1-4 gives the full variable domain: DGGITQSPKYLFRKEGQNVTLSCEQNLNHDAMYWYRQDPGQGLRLIYYSQIVNDFQKGDIAEGYSVSREKKESFPLTVTSAQKNPTAFYLCASSPDRVGGEKLFFGSGTQLSVL.

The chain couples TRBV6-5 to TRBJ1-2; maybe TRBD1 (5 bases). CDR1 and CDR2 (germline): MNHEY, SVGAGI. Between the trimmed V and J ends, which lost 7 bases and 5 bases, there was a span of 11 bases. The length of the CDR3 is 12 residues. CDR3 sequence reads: CASTRGGYGYTF. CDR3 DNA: TGTGCCAGCACCCGGGGGGGATATGGCTACACCTTC.

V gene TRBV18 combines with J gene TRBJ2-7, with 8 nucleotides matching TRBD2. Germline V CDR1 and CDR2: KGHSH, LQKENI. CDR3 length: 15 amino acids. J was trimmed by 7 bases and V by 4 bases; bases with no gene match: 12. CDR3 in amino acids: CASSREGTRPVEQYF. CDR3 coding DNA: TGTGCCAGCTCACGGGAGGGGACTAGACCGGTTGAGCAGTACTTC. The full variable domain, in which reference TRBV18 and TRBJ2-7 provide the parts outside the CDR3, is NAGVMQNPRHLVRRRGQEARLRCSPMKGHSHVYWYRQLPEEGLKFMVYLQKENIIDESGMPKERFSAEFPKEGPSILRIQQVVRGDSAAYFCASSREGTRPVEQYFGPGTRLTVT.

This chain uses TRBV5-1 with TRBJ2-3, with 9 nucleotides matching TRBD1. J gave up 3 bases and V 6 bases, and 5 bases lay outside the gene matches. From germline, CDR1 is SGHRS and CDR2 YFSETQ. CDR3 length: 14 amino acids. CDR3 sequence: CASTTTGGTDTQYF. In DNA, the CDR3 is TGCGCCAGCACCACGACAGGGGGGACAGATACGCAGTATTTT.

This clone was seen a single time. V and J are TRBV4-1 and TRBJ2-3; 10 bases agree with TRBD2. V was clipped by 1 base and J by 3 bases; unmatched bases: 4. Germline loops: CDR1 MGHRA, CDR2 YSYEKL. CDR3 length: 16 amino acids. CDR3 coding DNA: TGCGCCAGCAGCCAAGGGGCACTAGCGGGGACAGATACGCAGTATTTT. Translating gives CASSQGALAGTDTQYF.

The CDR3 DNA sequence: TGTGCCACAAAACCCGGGACAGGGGGGTATAATTCACCCCTCCACTTT. Translating it yields CATKPGTGGYNSPLHF. The chain links TRBV19 to TRBJ1-6; 11 nucleotides line up with TRBD1. The V segment lost 10 bases and the J segment 4 bases; nucleotides outside the gene matches: 9. CDR1 and CDR2 from the germline V gene are LNHDA and SQIVND (reference sequence). CDR3 length: 16 residues.

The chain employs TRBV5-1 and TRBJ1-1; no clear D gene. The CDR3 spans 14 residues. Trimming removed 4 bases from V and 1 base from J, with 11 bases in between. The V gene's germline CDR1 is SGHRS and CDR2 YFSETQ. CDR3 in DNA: TGCGCCAGCAGCCTAAACCCTGAGAACACTGAAGCTTTCTTT. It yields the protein CASSLNPENTEAFF. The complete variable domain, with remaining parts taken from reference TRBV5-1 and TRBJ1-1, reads KAGVTQTPRYLIKTRGQQVTLSCSPISGHRSVSWYQQTPGQGLQFLFEYFSETQRNKGNFPGRFSGRQFSNSRSEMNVSTLELGDSALYLCASSLNPENTEAFFGQGTRLTVV.

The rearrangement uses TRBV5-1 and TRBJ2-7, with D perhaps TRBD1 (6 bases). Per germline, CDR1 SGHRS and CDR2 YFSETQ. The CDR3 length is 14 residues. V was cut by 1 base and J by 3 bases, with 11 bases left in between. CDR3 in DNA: TGCGCCAGCAGCTTGTTTTCAGGGGACTACGAGCAGTACTTC. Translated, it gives CASSLFSGDYEQYF. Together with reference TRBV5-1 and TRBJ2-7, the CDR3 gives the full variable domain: KAGVTQTPRYLIKTRGQQVTLSCSPISGHRSVSWYQQTPGQGLQFLFEYFSETQRNKGNFPGRFSGRQFSNSRSEMNVSTLELGDSALYLCASSLFSGDYEQYFGPGTRLTVT.

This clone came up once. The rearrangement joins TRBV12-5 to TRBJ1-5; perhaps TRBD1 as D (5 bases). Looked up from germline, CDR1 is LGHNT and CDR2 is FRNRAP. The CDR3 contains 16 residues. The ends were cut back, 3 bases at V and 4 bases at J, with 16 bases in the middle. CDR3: CASGLVLPGGNQPQHF. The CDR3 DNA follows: TGTGCTAGTGGTTTAGTATTGCCTGGGGGGAATCAGCCCCAGCATTTT.

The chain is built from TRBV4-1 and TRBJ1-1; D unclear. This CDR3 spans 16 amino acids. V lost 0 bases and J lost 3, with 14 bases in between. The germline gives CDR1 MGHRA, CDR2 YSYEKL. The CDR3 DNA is TGCGCCAGCAGCCAAGATCCCGGGGAGGACCACACTGAAGCTTTCTTT. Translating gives CASSQDPGEDHTEAFF.

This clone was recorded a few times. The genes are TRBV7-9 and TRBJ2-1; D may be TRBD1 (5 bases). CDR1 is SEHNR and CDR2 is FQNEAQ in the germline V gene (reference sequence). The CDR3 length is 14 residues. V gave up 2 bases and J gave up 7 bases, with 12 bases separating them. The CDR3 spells CASSLSGIRNEQFF. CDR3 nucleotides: TGTGCCAGCAGCTTATCAGGGATTAGGAATGAGCAGTTCTTC.

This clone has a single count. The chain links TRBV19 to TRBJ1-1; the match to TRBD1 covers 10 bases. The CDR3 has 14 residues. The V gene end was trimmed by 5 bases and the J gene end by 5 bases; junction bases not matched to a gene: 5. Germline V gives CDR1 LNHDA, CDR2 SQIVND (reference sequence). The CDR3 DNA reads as TGTGCCAGTAGTCCGTGGACAGGGGGAACTGAAGCTTTCTTT. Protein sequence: CASSPWTGGTEAFF.

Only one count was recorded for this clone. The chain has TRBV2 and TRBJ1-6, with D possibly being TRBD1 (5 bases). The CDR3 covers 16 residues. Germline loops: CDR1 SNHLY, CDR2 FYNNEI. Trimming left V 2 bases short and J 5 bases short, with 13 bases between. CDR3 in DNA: TGTGCCAGCAGTGAACCCAGGGCGACAAATAATTCACCCCTCCACTTT. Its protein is CASSEPRATNNSPLHF.

CDR3 DNA: TGTGCCAGCAGAACAGGGGTCCGAGAAAAACTGTTTTTT. As protein: CASRTGVREKLFF. The chain uses TRBV2 and TRBJ1-4, with 7 bases aligning to TRBD1. The germline V gene encodes CDR1 SNHLY and CDR2 FYNNEI. V was clipped by 6 bases and J by 8 bases; unmatched bases: 6. The CDR3 loop spans 13 amino acids.

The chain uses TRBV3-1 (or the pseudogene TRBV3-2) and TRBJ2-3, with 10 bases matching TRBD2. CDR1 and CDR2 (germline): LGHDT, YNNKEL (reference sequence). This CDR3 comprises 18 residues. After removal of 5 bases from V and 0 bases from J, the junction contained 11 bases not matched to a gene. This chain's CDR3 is CASSLIAGGPGSTDTQYF. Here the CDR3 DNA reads TGTGCCAGCAGCTTAATAGCGGGGGGCCCGGGAAGCACAGATACGCAGTATTTT.

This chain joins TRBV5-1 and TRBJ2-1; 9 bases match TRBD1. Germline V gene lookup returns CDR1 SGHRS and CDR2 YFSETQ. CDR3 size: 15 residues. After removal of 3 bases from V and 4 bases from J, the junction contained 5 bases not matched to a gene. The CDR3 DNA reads TGCGCCAGCAGCTCTCCGGGACAGGGTTACAATGAGCAGTTCTTC. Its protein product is CASSSPGQGYNEQFF.

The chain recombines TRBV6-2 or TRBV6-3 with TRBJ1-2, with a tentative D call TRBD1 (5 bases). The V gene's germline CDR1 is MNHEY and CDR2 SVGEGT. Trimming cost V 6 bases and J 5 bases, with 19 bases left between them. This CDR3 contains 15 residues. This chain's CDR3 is CASSPQPHPGYGYTF. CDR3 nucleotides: TGTGCCAGCAGCCCACAGCCACATCCAGGGTATGGCTACACCTTC.

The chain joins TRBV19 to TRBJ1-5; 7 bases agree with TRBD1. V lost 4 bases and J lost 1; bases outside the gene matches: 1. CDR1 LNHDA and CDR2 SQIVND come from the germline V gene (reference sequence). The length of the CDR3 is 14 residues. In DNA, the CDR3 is TGTGCCAGTAGTACGACAGGGAGCAATCAGCCCCAGCATTTT. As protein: CASSTTGSNQPQHF.

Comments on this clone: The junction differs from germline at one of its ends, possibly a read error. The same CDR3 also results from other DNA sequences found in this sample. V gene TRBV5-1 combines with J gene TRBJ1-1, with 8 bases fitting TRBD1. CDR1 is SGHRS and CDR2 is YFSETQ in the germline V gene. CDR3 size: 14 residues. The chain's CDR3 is CASSLDRADTEAFF. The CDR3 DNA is TGCGCCAGCAGTTTGGACAGGGCAGACACTGAAGCTTTCTTT.

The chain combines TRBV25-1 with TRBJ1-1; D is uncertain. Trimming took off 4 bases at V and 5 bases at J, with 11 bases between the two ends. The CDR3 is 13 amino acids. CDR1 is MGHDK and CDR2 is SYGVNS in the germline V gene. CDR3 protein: CASSALRGTEAFF. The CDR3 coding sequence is TGTGCCAGCAGTGCACTTCGAGGTACTGAAGCTTTCTTT. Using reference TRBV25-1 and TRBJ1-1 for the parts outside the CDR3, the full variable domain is EADIYQTPRYLVIGTGKKITLECSQTMGHDKMYWYQQDPGMELHLIHYSYGVNSTEKGDLSSESTVSRIRTEHFPLTLESARPSHTSQYLCASSALRGTEAFFGQGTRLTVV.

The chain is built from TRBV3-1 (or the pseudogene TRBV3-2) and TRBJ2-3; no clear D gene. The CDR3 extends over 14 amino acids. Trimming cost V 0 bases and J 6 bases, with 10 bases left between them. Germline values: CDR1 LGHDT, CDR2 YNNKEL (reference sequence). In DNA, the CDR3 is TGTGCCAGCAGCCAAGAGCTGCCCAGGGATACGCAGTATTTT. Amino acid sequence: CASSQELPRDTQYF.

CDR3 DNA sequence: TGTGCCAGCAGCCGACTAGCTGGGACGGTGAACACTGAAGCTTTCTTT. It yields the protein CASSRLAGTVNTEAFF. The genes are TRBV11-2 and TRBJ1-1, with a tentative D call TRBD1 (5 bases). V dropped 5 bases and J dropped 0 bases, with 16 bases sitting between them. Germline CDR1 is SGHAT and CDR2 is FQNNGV. The CDR3 spans 16 residues.